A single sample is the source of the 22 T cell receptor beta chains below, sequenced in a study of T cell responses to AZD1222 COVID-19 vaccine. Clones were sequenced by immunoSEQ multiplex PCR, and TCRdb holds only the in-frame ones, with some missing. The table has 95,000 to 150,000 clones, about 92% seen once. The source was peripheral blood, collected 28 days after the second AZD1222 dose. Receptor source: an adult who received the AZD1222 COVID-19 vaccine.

CDR3 in amino acids: CASSSPDPSRTEAFF. CDR3 in DNA: TGTGCCAGCAGTTCCCCGGACCCCTCTAGAACTGAAGCTTTCTTT. J is TRBJ1-1 and V is TRBV6-4; D uncertain. Germline V gene sequence: CDR1 MRHNA, CDR2 SNTAGT. Trimming left V 5 bases short and J 5 bases short, with 18 bases between. CDR3 length: 15 amino acids.

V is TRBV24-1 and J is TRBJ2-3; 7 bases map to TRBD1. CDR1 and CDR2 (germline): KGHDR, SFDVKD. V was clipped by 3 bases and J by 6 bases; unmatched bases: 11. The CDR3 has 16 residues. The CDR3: CATSDRKGTETDTQYF. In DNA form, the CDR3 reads TGTGCCACCAGTGATCGGAAAGGGACAGAAACGGATACGCAGTATTTT.

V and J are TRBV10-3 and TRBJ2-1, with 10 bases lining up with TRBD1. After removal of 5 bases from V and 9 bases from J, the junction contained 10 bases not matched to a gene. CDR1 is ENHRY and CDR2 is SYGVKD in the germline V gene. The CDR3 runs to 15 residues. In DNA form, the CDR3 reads TGTGCCATCAGTCAAGGGGGGACAGGGGTAACTGAGCAGTTCTTC. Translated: CAISQGGTGVTEQFF.

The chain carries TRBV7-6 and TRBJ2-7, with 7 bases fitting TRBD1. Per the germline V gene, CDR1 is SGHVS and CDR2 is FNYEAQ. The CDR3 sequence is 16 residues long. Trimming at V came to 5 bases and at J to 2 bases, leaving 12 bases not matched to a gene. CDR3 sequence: CASSKATGSVPYEQYF. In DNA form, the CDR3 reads TGTGCCAGCAGCAAAGCGACAGGGAGCGTCCCCTACGAGCAGTACTTC.

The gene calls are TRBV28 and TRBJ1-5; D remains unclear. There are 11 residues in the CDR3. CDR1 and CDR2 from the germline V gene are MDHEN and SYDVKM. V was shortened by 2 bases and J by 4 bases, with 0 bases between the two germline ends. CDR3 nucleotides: TGTGCCAGCAGTTTAAATCAGCCCCAGCATTTT. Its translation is CASSLNQPQHF. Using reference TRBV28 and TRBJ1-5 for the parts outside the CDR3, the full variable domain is DVKVTQSSRYLVKRTGEKVFLECVQDMDHENMFWYRQDPGLGLRLIYFSYDVKMKEKGDIPEGYSVSREKKERFSLILESASTNQTSMYLCASSLNQPQHFGDGTRLSIL.

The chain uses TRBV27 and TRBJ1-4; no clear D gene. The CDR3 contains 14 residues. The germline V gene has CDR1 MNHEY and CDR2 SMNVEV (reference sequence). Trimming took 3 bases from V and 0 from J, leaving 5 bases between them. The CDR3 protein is CASSFSATNEKLFF. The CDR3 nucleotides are TGTGCCAGCAGTTTCTCTGCAACTAATGAAAAACTGTTTTTT.

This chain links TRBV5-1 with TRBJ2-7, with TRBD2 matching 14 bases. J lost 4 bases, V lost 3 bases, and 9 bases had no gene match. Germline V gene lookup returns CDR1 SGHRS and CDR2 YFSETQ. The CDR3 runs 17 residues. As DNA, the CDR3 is TGCGCCAGCAGCTCCGGACTAGCGGGGGGTCCCCGATACGAGCAGTACTTC. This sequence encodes CASSSGLAGGPRYEQYF.

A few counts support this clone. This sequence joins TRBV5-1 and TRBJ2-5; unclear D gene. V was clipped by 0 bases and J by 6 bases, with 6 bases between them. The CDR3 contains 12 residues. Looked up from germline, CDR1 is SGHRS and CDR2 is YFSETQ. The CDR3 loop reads CASSLDHQTQYF. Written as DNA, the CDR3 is TGCGCCAGCAGCTTGGATCATCAGACCCAGTACTTC. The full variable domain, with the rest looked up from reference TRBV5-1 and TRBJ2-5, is KAGVTQTPRYLIKTRGQQVTLSCSPISGHRSVSWYQQTPGQGLQFLFEYFSETQRNKGNFPGRFSGRQFSNSRSEMNVSTLELGDSALYLCASSLDHQTQYFGPGTRLLVL.

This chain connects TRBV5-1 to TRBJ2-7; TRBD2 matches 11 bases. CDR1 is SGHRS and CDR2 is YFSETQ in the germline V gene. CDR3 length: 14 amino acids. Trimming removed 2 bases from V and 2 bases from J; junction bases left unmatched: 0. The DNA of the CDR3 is TGCGCCAGCAGCTTTAGCGGGGGGGCCTACGAGCAGTACTTC. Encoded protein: CASSFSGGAYEQYF.

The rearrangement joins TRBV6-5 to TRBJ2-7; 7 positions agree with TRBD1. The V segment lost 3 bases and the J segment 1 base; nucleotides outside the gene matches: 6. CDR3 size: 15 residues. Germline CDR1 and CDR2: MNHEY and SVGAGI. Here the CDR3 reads CASSYRAGGSYEQYF. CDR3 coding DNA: TGTGCCAGCAGTTATAGGGCAGGGGGTTCCTACGAGCAGTACTTC.

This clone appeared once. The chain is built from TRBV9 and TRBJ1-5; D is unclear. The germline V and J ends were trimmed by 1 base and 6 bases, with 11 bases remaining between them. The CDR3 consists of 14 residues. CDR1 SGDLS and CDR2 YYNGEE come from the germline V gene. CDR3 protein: CASSVNEVTQPQHF. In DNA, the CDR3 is TGTGCCAGCAGCGTAAACGAGGTCACTCAGCCCCAGCATTTT. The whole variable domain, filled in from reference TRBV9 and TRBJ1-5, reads DSGVTQTPKHLITATGQRVTLRCSPRSGDLSVYWYQQSLDQGLQFLIQYYNGEERAKGNILERFSAQQFPDLHSELNLSSLELGDSALYFCASSVNEVTQPQHFGDGTRLSIL.

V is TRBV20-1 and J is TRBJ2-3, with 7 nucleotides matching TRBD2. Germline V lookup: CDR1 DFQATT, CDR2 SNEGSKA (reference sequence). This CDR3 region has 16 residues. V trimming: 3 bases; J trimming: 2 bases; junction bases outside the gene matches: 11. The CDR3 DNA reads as TGCAGTGCTAGTGGGCTAGCGGAAACTTACACAGATACGCAGTATTTT. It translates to CSASGLAETYTDTQYF.

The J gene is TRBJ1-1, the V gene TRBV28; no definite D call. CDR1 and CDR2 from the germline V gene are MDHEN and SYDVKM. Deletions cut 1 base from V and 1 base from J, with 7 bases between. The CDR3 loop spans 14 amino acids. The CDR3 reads CASSLLVGNTEAFF. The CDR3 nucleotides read TGTGCCAGCAGTTTATTAGTCGGGAACACTGAAGCTTTCTTT. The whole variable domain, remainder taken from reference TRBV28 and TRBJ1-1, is DVKVTQSSRYLVKRTGEKVFLECVQDMDHENMFWYRQDPGLGLRLIYFSYDVKMKEKGDIPEGYSVSREKKERFSLILESASTNQTSMYLCASSLLVGNTEAFFGQGTRLTVV.

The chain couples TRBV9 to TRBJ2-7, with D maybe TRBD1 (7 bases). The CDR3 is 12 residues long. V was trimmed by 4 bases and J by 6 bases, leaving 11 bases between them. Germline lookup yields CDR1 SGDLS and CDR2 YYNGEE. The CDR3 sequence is CASSPGGFEQYF. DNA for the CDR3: TGTGCCAGCAGCCCAGGGGGGTTCGAGCAGTACTTC.

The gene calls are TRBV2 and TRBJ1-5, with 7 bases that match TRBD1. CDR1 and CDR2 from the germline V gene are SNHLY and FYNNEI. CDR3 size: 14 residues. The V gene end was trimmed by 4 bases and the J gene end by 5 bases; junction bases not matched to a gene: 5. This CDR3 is CASSGGQEYQPQHF. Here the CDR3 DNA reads TGTGCCAGCAGTGGCGGACAGGAGTATCAGCCCCAGCATTTT.

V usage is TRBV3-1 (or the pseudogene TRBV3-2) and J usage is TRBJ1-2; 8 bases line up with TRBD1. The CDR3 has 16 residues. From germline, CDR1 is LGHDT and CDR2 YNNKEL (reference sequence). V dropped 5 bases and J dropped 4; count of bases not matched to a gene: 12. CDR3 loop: CASSWGQAGRGYGYTF. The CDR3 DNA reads TGTGCCAGCAGCTGGGGACAGGCCGGGCGCGGCTATGGCTACACCTTC.

The CDR3 DNA is TGTGCCAGCAGCCAAGGGGGGCAGGGGGGGCCCCAGTACTTC. This sequence encodes CASSQGGQGGPQYF. This chain links TRBV3-1 (or the pseudogene TRBV3-2) with TRBJ2-5; the D gene could be TRBD1 or TRBD2 (7 bases each). CDR3 length equals 14 residues. Trimming removed 1 base from V and 9 bases from J, with 15 bases in between. Germline CDR1 is LGHDT and CDR2 is YNNKEL (reference sequence).

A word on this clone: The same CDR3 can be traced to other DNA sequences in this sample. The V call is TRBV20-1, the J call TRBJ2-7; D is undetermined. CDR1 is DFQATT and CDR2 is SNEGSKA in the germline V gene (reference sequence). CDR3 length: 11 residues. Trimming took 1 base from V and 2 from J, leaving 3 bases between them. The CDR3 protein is CSARVTYEQYF. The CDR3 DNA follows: TGCAGTGCTAGAGTTACCTACGAGCAGTACTTC.

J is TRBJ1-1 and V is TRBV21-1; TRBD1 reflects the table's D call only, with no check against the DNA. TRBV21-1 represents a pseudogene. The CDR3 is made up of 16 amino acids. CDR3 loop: CASSPGQGLRDTEAFF. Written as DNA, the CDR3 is TGTGCCAGCAGCCCAGGACAGGGTTTGAGGGACACTGAAGCTTTCTTT.

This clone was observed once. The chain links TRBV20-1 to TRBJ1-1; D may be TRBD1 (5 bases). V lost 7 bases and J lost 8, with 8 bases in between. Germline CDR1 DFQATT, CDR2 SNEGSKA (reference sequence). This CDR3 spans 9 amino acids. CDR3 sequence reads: CSVGTEAFF. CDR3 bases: TGCAGTGTCGGGACGGAAGCTTTCTTT.

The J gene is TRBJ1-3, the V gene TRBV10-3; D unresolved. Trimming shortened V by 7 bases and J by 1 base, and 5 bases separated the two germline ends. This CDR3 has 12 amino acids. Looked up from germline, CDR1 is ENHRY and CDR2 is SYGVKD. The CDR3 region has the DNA TGTGCCATCACAGGTTCTGGAAACACCATATATTTT. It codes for CAITGSGNTIYF.

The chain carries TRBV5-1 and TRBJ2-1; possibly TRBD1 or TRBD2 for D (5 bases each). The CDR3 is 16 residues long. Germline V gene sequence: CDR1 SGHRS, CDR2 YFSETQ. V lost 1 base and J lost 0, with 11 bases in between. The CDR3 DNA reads TGCGCCAGCAGCTTGCAGGGAGCAAGCTCCTACAATGAGCAGTTCTTC. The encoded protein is CASSLQGASSYNEQFF. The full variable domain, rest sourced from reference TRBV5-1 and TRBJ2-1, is KAGVTQTPRYLIKTRGQQVTLSCSPISGHRSVSWYQQTPGQGLQFLFEYFSETQRNKGNFPGRFSGRQFSNSRSEMNVSTLELGDSALYLCASSLQGASSYNEQFFGPGTRLTVL.